A single sample is the source of the 24 T cell receptor beta chains below, sequenced in a study of T cell responses to AZD1222 COVID-19 vaccine. The method was immunoSEQ multiplex PCR; TCRdb's version includes in-frame clones alone and lacks a portion of them. The sample holds 80,000 to 100,000 clones, around nine tenths seen once. The sample consisted of peripheral blood, taken on day 0 of AZD1222 vaccination. These receptors all stem from an adult in good health.

The chain couples TRBV7-2 to TRBJ1-2; possibly TRBD1 for D (5 bases). Germline CDR1 and CDR2: SGHTA and FQGNSA. Trimming pared 6 bases from V and 3 bases from J, leaving 11 bases between. The CDR3 runs to 13 residues. CDR3 amino acids: CASRQTADYGYTF. As DNA, the CDR3 is TGTGCCAGCAGACAGACAGCTGACTATGGCTACACCTTC.

The chain joins TRBV28 to TRBJ1-4; 9 bases match TRBD1. This CDR3 is 14 amino acids long. J gave up 8 bases and V 4 bases, and 5 bases lay outside the gene matches. Germline CDR1 MDHEN, CDR2 SYDVKM. DNA of the CDR3: TGTGCCAGCAGTTCGGGACAGGGAAGGGAAAAACTGTTTTTT. The encoded protein is CASSSGQGREKLFF. Drawing the rest from reference TRBV28 and TRBJ1-4, the complete variable domain is DVKVTQSSRYLVKRTGEKVFLECVQDMDHENMFWYRQDPGLGLRLIYFSYDVKMKEKGDIPEGYSVSREKKERFSLILESASTNQTSMYLCASSSGQGREKLFFGSGTQLSVL.

The rearrangement joins TRBV27 to TRBJ1-1, with D possibly matching TRBD1 (6 bases). This CDR3 is built from 14 residues. With 1 base removed from V and 13 bases from J, the gap between germline ends came to 19 bases. Germline CDR1 MNHEY, CDR2 SMNVEV (reference sequence). CDR3 protein: CASSLWGAYEGVFF. The CDR3 nucleotides are TGTGCCAGCAGTTTATGGGGGGCCTACGAAGGGGTTTTCTTT.

The genes are TRBV6-5 and TRBJ1-1; 12 bases are shared with TRBD1. Germline V gives CDR1 MNHEY, CDR2 SVGAGI. V lost 7 bases to trimming and J lost 1 base; unmatched junction nucleotides: 4. This CDR3 has 15 amino acids. In nucleotides, the CDR3 is TGTGCCAGCAAGAGGGACAGGGGGCGGAACACTGAAGCTTTCTTT. As protein: CASKRDRGRNTEAFF.

This chain connects TRBV7-8 to TRBJ1-4; TRBD1 might be the D (6 bases). The germline CDR1 and CDR2 sequences are SGHVS and FQNEAQ. This CDR3 is 17 amino acids long. V was pared by 6 bases and J by 0 bases, with 17 bases between. The CDR3 DNA reads as TGTGCCAGCAGGGACTTTGGGGGCAGAGCAACTAATGAAAAACTGTTTTTT. The encoded protein is CASRDFGGRATNEKLFF.

The gene calls are TRBV6-5 and TRBJ2-7, with D possibly being TRBD2 (5 bases). Germline values: CDR1 MNHEY, CDR2 SVGAGI. Trimming left V 6 bases short and J 7 bases short, with 22 bases between. The CDR3 consists of 15 residues. The CDR3 is CASSREPTLRGEQYF. The CDR3 nucleotides read TGTGCCAGCAGCCGAGAACCGACCCTTCGCGGGGAGCAGTACTTC.

The count of this clone is one. The CDR3 coding sequence is TGTGCCAGCAGCGTTTCGACTAGGGGGGAGACCCAGTACTTC. As protein: CASSVSTRGETQYF. This sequence joins TRBV9 and TRBJ2-5, with D perhaps matching TRBD1 or TRBD2 (6 bases each). The CDR3 runs 14 residues. Germline V CDR1 and CDR2: SGDLS, YYNGEE. Trimming took 2 bases from V and 5 from J, leaving 13 bases between them.

The chain couples TRBV6-5 to TRBJ1-1; a weak D match, TRBD1 (6 bases). The CDR3 runs 15 residues. V lost 0 bases and J 5 bases, leaving 13 bases between the germline ends. Germline V gene data show CDR1 as MNHEY and CDR2 as SVGAGI. CDR3 residues: CASSYSTQGQTEAFF. CDR3 nucleotide sequence: TGTGCCAGCAGTTACTCTACCCAGGGGCAAACTGAAGCTTTCTTT.

V gene TRBV6-5 combines with J gene TRBJ1-1; D uncertain. Per germline, CDR1 MNHEY and CDR2 SVGAGI. V was clipped by 0 bases and J by 0 bases, with 11 bases between them. The CDR3 has 16 residues. The DNA for the CDR3 is TGTGCCAGCAGTTACTCGAAACGCACCATGAACACTGAAGCTTTCTTT. As protein: CASSYSKRTMNTEAFF.

The V call is TRBV27, the J call TRBJ2-3; no definite D call. CDR3 size: 15 residues. V gave up 5 bases and J gave up 0 bases, with 12 bases separating them. Germline loops: CDR1 MNHEY, CDR2 SMNVEV (reference sequence). CDR3 bases: TGTGCCAGCAGTCCACAGTATATGAGCACAGATACGCAGTATTTT. It is translated as CASSPQYMSTDTQYF.

The gene calls are TRBV10-3 and TRBJ1-1; TRBD1 matches at 9 bases. The CDR3 covers 15 residues. CDR1 and CDR2 (germline): ENHRY, SYGVKD. V was pared by 4 bases and J by 0 bases, with 3 bases of the junction left unmatched. CDR3 region: CAISAGTGLNTEAFF. In nucleotides, the CDR3 is TGTGCCATCAGTGCCGGGACAGGGTTGAACACTGAAGCTTTCTTT.

The V call is TRBV7-2, the J call TRBJ1-2; possibly TRBD1 for D (6 bases). CDR1 is SGHTA and CDR2 is FQGNSA in the germline V gene. V lost 1 base and J 5 bases, leaving 11 bases between the germline ends. The CDR3 consists of 14 residues. The CDR3 sequence is CASSLGGQIYGYTF. DNA for the CDR3: TGTGCCAGCAGCTTAGGCGGACAGATTTATGGCTACACCTTC.

V and J are TRBV28 and TRBJ1-1; D may be TRBD1 (6 bases). CDR1 and CDR2 (germline): MDHEN, SYDVKM. V was cut by 5 bases and J by 1 base, with 17 bases left in between. The CDR3 consists of 16 residues. This CDR3 reads CASSPPGGPRNTEAFF. CDR3 sequence (DNA): TGTGCCAGCAGTCCTCCGGGGGGGCCCAGGAACACTGAAGCTTTCTTT.

This clone appeared once. V is TRBV4-3 and J is TRBJ1-1, with 7 bases matching TRBD1. CDR3 length: 13 amino acids. V lost 2 bases, J lost 8 bases, and 5 bases stayed unmatched. Germline values: CDR1 LGHNA, CDR2 YSLEER. CDR3 nucleotides: TGCGCCAGCAGCCAATCCGTCAGGGGGGAAGCTTTCTTT. As protein: CASSQSVRGEAFF.

This CDR3 is CASSERLARGFSGYTF. The CDR3 DNA reads TGTGCCAGCAGCGAAAGGTTGGCCAGGGGGTTTAGTGGCTACACCTTC. The chain has TRBV6-1 and TRBJ1-2; TRBD1 aligns across 7 bases. V dropped 6 bases and J dropped 7; count of bases not matched to a gene: 17. Germline CDR1 and CDR2: MNHNS and SASEGT. This CDR3 has 16 amino acids.

The genes are TRBV3-1 (or the pseudogene TRBV3-2) and TRBJ1-6; D ambiguous. The CDR3 loop spans 17 amino acids. Germline V CDR1 and CDR2: LGHDT, YNNKEL (reference sequence). V lost 1 base and J lost 8, with 18 bases in between. CDR3 in amino acids: CASSQVSSFGKDSPLHF. For the CDR3, the DNA is TGTGCCAGCAGCCAAGTGTCCTCCTTCGGGAAGGATTCACCCCTCCACTTT.

The genes are TRBV7-2 and TRBJ2-7; the D gene is possibly TRBD1 (5 bases). Germline CDR1 and CDR2: SGHTA and FQGNSA. This CDR3 is built from 13 residues. V was trimmed by 4 bases and J by 5 bases, leaving 12 bases between them. The CDR3 region is CASSSRPGNEQYF. In nucleotides, the CDR3 is TGTGCCAGCAGCTCCCGTCCAGGGAACGAGCAGTACTTC.

This chain connects TRBV5-6 to TRBJ2-5; D remains ambiguous. The germline CDR1 and CDR2 sequences are SGHDT and YYEEEE. Trimming shortened V by 4 bases and J by 13 bases, and 14 bases separated the two germline ends. CDR3 size: 11 residues. CDR3 amino acids: CASSHPGFLYF. The CDR3 bases are TGTGCCAGCAGCCACCCCGGGTTTTTGTACTTC.

This clone was picked up a small number of times. The rearrangement links TRBV12-3 or TRBV12-4 to TRBJ1-1; D may be TRBD1 (6 bases). CDR3 length: 13 residues. V lost 5 bases and J 12 bases, leaving 19 bases between the germline ends. CDR3 sequence (DNA): TGTGCCAGCAGTCCCCGGGACACCCTATCGCCTTTCTTT. Protein sequence: CASSPRDTLSPFF.

This clone came up once. V usage is TRBV5-1 and J usage is TRBJ1-3; D call uncertain. This CDR3 is built from 16 residues. The germline CDR1 and CDR2 sequences are SGHRS and YFSETQ. V lost 0 bases and J lost 0, with 10 bases in between. CDR3 sequence reads: CASSLGVPNSGNTIYF. The CDR3 coding sequence is TGCGCCAGCAGCTTGGGGGTACCTAACTCTGGAAACACCATATATTTT.

V gene TRBV29-1 combines with J gene TRBJ2-3; 8 bases line up with TRBD1. This CDR3 spans 14 amino acids. Germline V gives CDR1 SQVTM, CDR2 ANQGSEA. For the CDR3, the DNA is TGCACCGGCGGGACAGGAACTAGCACAGATACGCAGTATTTT. Amino acids: CTGGTGTSTDTQYF.

This rearrangement joins TRBV6-5 to TRBJ2-7, with 8 bases that match TRBD1. Germline CDR1 MNHEY, CDR2 SVGAGI. Unmatched junction bases numbered 6, after V lost 8 bases and J lost 3 bases. This CDR3 region has 13 residues. In nucleotides, the CDR3 is TGTGCCAGCGTGAACAGGGGGAGCTACGAGCAGTACTTC. It codes for CASVNRGSYEQYF.

The rearrangement joins TRBV15 to TRBJ2-3; 8 positions match TRBD1. Trimming at V came to 0 bases and at J to 8 bases, leaving 4 bases not matched to a gene. This CDR3 is built from 14 residues. Germline values: CDR1 LNHNV, CDR2 YYDKDF (reference sequence). CDR3 in amino acids: CATSRDPGQVTQYF. As DNA, the CDR3 is TGTGCCACCAGCAGAGATCCGGGACAGGTTACGCAGTATTTT.

This clone was seen only a few times. The CDR3 DNA is TGCGCCAGCAGCGCAACCGGGACAGGGTCCCCCTACGAGCAGTACTTC. This sequence encodes CASSATGTGSPYEQYF. The chain has TRBV5-1 and TRBJ2-7; TRBD1 agrees at 9 bases. This CDR3 has 16 amino acids. V was clipped by 4 bases and J by 2 bases; unmatched bases: 10. Germline CDR1 and CDR2: SGHRS and YFSETQ.